Each of the 24 T cell receptor beta chains below was sequenced from the same sample in a study of blood T cell repertoires in COVID-19. TCRdb keeps only in-frame clones here, not all; method: immunoSEQ multiplex PCR. The table records about 160,000 clones, about four fifths of them present only once. Sample: PBMCs or T cells enriched from blood (not recorded which). These receptors all come from a woman aged 60-75 years who had recovered from COVID-19.

This clone has just a few counts. The V and J genes are TRBV2 and TRBJ1-2; D gene ambiguous. Trimming left V 1 base short and J 2 bases short, with 11 bases between. Germline V lookup: CDR1 SNHLY, CDR2 FYNNEI. CDR3 length: 15 residues. DNA of the CDR3: TGTGCCAGCAGTGAAGGGATGGTCAGGAACTATGGCTACACCTTC. It codes for CASSEGMVRNYGYTF.

V usage is TRBV5-1 and J usage is TRBJ1-5, with 7 bases matching TRBD1. CDR3 length: 15 amino acids. Trimming removed 1 base from V and 4 bases from J; junction bases left unmatched: 5. The germline gives CDR1 SGHRS, CDR2 YFSETQ. CDR3 loop: CASSLSGQANQPQHF. Here the CDR3 DNA reads TGCGCCAGCAGCTTGAGTGGACAGGCGAATCAGCCCCAGCATTTT.

The chain links TRBV11-2 to TRBJ1-6; D is unresolved. This CDR3 contains 15 residues. V was cut by 1 base and J by 8 bases, with 12 bases left in between. Looked up from germline, CDR1 is SGHAT and CDR2 is FQNNGV. Written as DNA, the CDR3 is TGTGCCAGCAGCTTAGGGATCTTTGGAGATTCACCCCTCCACTTT. It encodes CASSLGIFGDSPLHF.

The CDR3 spells CATGQGGVSNQPQHF. For the CDR3, the DNA is TGTGCCACCGGACAGGGGGGGGTTAGCAATCAGCCCCAGCATTTT. The genes are TRBV28 and TRBJ1-5; 10 bases are shared with TRBD1. Germline V gene data show CDR1 as MDHEN and CDR2 as SYDVKM. J lost 0 bases, V lost 10 bases, and 6 bases had no gene match. The CDR3 loop spans 15 amino acids.

CDR3 bases: TGTGCCAGCAGCCAAGGACGTGGTGGAGGTTCACCCCTCCACTTT. Translation gives CASSQGRGGGSPLHF. J is TRBJ1-6 and V is TRBV14; unclear D gene. Germline V gene data show CDR1 as SGHDN and CDR2 as FVKESK. V was shortened by 1 base and J by 9 bases, with 13 bases between the two germline ends. The CDR3 sequence is 15 residues long.

The J gene is TRBJ2-1, the V gene TRBV27, with D tentatively TRBD1 (5 bases). Germline V gene lookup returns CDR1 MNHEY and CDR2 SMNVEV (reference sequence). V was shortened by 3 bases and J by 8 bases, with 11 bases between the two germline ends. This CDR3 is built from 13 residues. This CDR3 is CASSFGRVDEQFF. The CDR3 DNA reads TGTGCCAGCAGTTTTGGCAGGGTGGATGAGCAGTTCTTC.

The rearrangement joins TRBV7-9 to TRBJ1-4; maybe TRBD1 (5 bases). The CDR3 runs to 12 residues. The V and J ends lost 7 bases and 6 bases respectively, with 9 bases between them. Germline V lookup: CDR1 SEHNR, CDR2 FQNEAQ (reference sequence). The CDR3 DNA follows: TGTGCCAGCACCCCAGGGTATGAAAAACTGTTTTTT. Its translation: CASTPGYEKLFF.

Only one count was recorded for this clone. The chain combines TRBV29-1 with TRBJ1-1, with D unclear. Looked up from germline, CDR1 is SQVTM and CDR2 is ANQGSEA. This CDR3 has 12 amino acids. The V and J ends lost 5 bases and 1 base respectively, with 8 bases between them. Written as DNA, the CDR3 is TGCAGCGTTTTAGGAGGGAACACTGAAGCTTTCTTT. The encoded protein is CSVLGGNTEAFF.

This chain joins TRBV5-1 and TRBJ1-1, with D hard to call. CDR3 length: 14 amino acids. The V and J ends lost 0 bases and 1 base respectively, with 7 bases between them. Germline loops: CDR1 SGHRS, CDR2 YFSETQ. CDR3: CASSLGTANTEAFF. In DNA, the CDR3 is TGCGCCAGCAGCTTGGGAACAGCGAACACTGAAGCTTTCTTT.

The chain employs TRBV24-1 and TRBJ2-1, with 8 nucleotides matching TRBD2. This CDR3 comprises 15 residues. J was trimmed by 4 bases and V by 2 bases; bases with no gene match: 3. The V gene's germline CDR1 is KGHDR and CDR2 SFDVKD. The chain's CDR3 is CATSDWVAGYNEQFF. The CDR3 DNA sequence: TGTGCCACCAGTGATTGGGTAGCGGGGTACAATGAGCAGTTCTTC.

The chain couples TRBV20-1 to TRBJ2-3; no reliable D call. CDR1 and CDR2 from the germline V gene are DFQATT and SNEGSKA (reference sequence). Trimming took off 1 base at V and 6 bases at J, with 5 bases between the two ends. The CDR3 is 11 residues long. CDR3 residues: CSARVLDTQYF. The CDR3 coding sequence is TGCAGTGCTAGAGTACTGGATACGCAGTATTTT.

V and J are TRBV3-1 (or the pseudogene TRBV3-2) and TRBJ2-7; 8 nucleotides agree with TRBD1. This CDR3 region has 15 residues. CDR1 is LGHDT, CDR2 YNNKEL, per germline (reference sequence). Trimming removed 4 bases from V and 2 bases from J; junction bases left unmatched: 7. CDR3 residues: CASSPSGTGPYEQYF. The CDR3 nucleotides read TGTGCCAGCAGCCCTTCAGGGACAGGCCCCTACGAGCAGTACTTC.

The gene calls are TRBV12-3 or TRBV12-4 and TRBJ1-3, with 7 bases fitting TRBD1. The CDR3 is 13 amino acids. Trimming cost V 5 bases and J 9 bases; bases outside gene matches: 7. Here the CDR3 reads CASSRDSPLTIYF. As DNA, the CDR3 is TGTGCCAGCAGTCGGGACAGTCCGCTCACCATATATTTT.

The rearrangement uses TRBV7-2 and TRBJ1-5; a weak D match, TRBD1 (5 bases). This CDR3 spans 16 amino acids. Germline V gives CDR1 SGHTA, CDR2 FQGNSA. V lost 1 base and J lost 0, with 10 bases in between. This CDR3 reads CASSLVSGGSNQPQHF. In nucleotides, the CDR3 is TGTGCCAGCAGCTTAGTTTCGGGGGGTAGCAATCAGCCCCAGCATTTT.

The V and J genes are TRBV10-1 and TRBJ2-5; no clear D. V was shortened by 6 bases and J by 4 bases, with 18 bases between the two germline ends. Germline V gives CDR1 WNHNN, CDR2 SYGVQD (reference sequence). This CDR3 has 15 residues. CDR3 sequence (DNA): TGCGCCAGCAGCGAGAATCCGGGTCCCGGAGAGACCCAGTACTTC. Residues: CASSENPGPGETQYF.

The rearrangement joins TRBV2 to TRBJ2-2; a weak D match, TRBD2 (7 bases). The CDR3 sequence is 17 residues long. Between the trimmed V and J ends, which lost 5 bases and 6 bases, there was a span of 22 bases. Germline V gene sequence: CDR1 SNHLY, CDR2 FYNNEI. In nucleotides, the CDR3 is TGTGCCAGCAGTCCGGGAGGTATGATTTGGACAGCCGGGGAGCTGTTTTTT. Its translation: CASSPGGMIWTAGELFF. The variable domain in full, completed from reference TRBV2 and TRBJ2-2, reads EPEVTQTPSHQVTQMGQEVILRCVPISNHLYFYWYRQILGQKVEFLVSFYNNEISEKSEIFDDQFSVERPDGSNFTLKIRSTKLEDSAMYFCASSPGGMIWTAGELFFGEGSRLTVL.

The chain joins TRBV2 to TRBJ1-1, with D maybe TRBD1 (6 bases). Germline CDR1 is SNHLY and CDR2 is FYNNEI. The ends were cut back, 6 bases at V and 2 bases at J, with 13 bases in the middle. The CDR3 totals 14 residues. CDR3 residues: CASSATGPNTEAFF. The CDR3 nucleotides are TGTGCCAGCAGCGCAACAGGGCCCAACACTGAAGCTTTCTTT. Complete variable domain (other parts from reference TRBV2 and TRBJ1-1): EPEVTQTPSHQVTQMGQEVILRCVPISNHLYFYWYRQILGQKVEFLVSFYNNEISEKSEIFDDQFSVERPDGSNFTLKIRSTKLEDSAMYFCASSATGPNTEAFFGQGTRLTVV.

The J gene is TRBJ1-5, the V gene TRBV21-1; the table's TRBD1 call for D was not verified on the DNA. TRBV21-1 corresponds to a pseudogene. The CDR3 contains 15 residues. CDR3 sequence: CASKKGDYSNQPQHF. DNA of the CDR3: TGTGCCAGCAAAAAGGGGGATTATAGCAATCAGCCCCAGCATTTT.

This clone was seen a single time. The rearrangement uses TRBV6-5 and TRBJ1-5, with D perhaps TRBD1 (6 bases). Germline V gene lookup returns CDR1 MNHEY and CDR2 SVGAGI. CDR3 length: 14 amino acids. V was clipped by 4 bases and J by 7 bases, with 14 bases between them. The CDR3 coding sequence is TGTGCCAGCAGTTCAGGGGACGGTCGCCAGCCCCAGCATTTT. It encodes CASSSGDGRQPQHF.

This sequence joins TRBV2 and TRBJ2-7; 7 bases are a match to TRBD2. V lost 2 bases and J lost 3; bases outside the gene matches: 7. Germline values: CDR1 SNHLY, CDR2 FYNNEI. This CDR3 is built from 15 residues. The DNA of the CDR3 is TGTGCCAGCAGTGAAATGGGGGGGGGAATCTACGAGCAGTACTTC. This encodes CASSEMGGGIYEQYF.

The genes are TRBV2 and TRBJ2-1, with D tentatively TRBD2 (5 bases). Germline V gene sequence: CDR1 SNHLY, CDR2 FYNNEI. Trimming took off 11 bases at V and 2 bases at J, with 13 bases between the two ends. The CDR3 is 13 amino acids. CDR3 region: CAGGRGTYNEQFF. The CDR3 DNA reads TGTGCCGGCGGACGGGGTACCTACAATGAGCAGTTCTTC.

The rearrangement joins TRBV19 to TRBJ1-5; TRBD1 agrees at 11 bases. V was pared by 5 bases and J by 0 bases, with 9 bases of the junction left unmatched. In germline, CDR1 is LNHDA, CDR2 SQIVND (reference sequence). The CDR3 runs to 18 residues. CDR3 sequence reads: CASSAWTGGFYSNQPQHF. As DNA, the CDR3 is TGTGCCAGTAGTGCCTGGACAGGGGGCTTCTATAGCAATCAGCCCCAGCATTTT.

The chain employs TRBV29-1 and TRBJ1-2; 10 positions match TRBD1. In germline, CDR1 is SQVTM, CDR2 ANQGSEA. Trimming took 6 bases from V and 2 from J; bases not matched to a gene: 3. The length of the CDR3 is 13 residues. The CDR3 loop is CSVVGQGNYGYTF. CDR3 DNA sequence: TGCAGCGTCGTGGGACAGGGGAACTATGGCTACACCTTC.

This chain joins TRBV11-2 and TRBJ2-7; 8 positions agree with TRBD1. CDR1 is SGHAT and CDR2 is FQNNGV in the germline V gene. The CDR3 loop spans 15 amino acids. After removal of 5 bases from V and 1 base from J, the junction contained 7 bases not matched to a gene. CDR3 sequence (DNA): TGTGCCAGCAGCCCCGGACAGGGAGTTTCCTACGAGCAGTACTTC. Protein: CASSPGQGVSYEQYF. Using reference TRBV11-2 and TRBJ2-7 for the parts outside the CDR3, the full variable domain is EAGVAQSPRYKIIEKRQSVAFWCNPISGHATLYWYQQILGQGPKLLIQFQNNGVVDDSQLPKDRFSAERLKGVDSTLKIQPAKLEDSAVYLCASSPGQGVSYEQYFGPGTRLTVT.